The TCR beta chain described here comes from a study of T cell responses to AZD1222 COVID-19 vaccine. Generated by immunoSEQ multiplex PCR, the TCRdb table keeps only in-frame clones and is missing some. In the table there are tens of thousands of clones, about 88% of which are singletons. This CDR3 has 13 residues. V gave up 2 bases and J gave up 6 bases, with 11 bases separating them. Germline-derived CDR1 and CDR2 are SGHTA and FQGTGA. This sequence joins TRBV7-3 and TRBJ2-7; tentative D call: TRBD1 (5 bases). This sequence was found in an adult in good health. This material consisted of peripheral blood, taken on day 0 of AZD1222 vaccination. The CDR3 bases are TGTGCCAGCAGCTTAGACAGATCCAGCGAGCAGTACTTC. Encoded protein: CASSLDRSSEQYF. Full variable domain (remainder filled in from reference TRBV7-3 and TRBJ2-7): GAGVSQTPSNKVTEKGKYVELRCDPISGHTALYWYRQSLGQGPEFLIYFQGTGAADDSGLPNDRFFAVRPEGSVSTLKIQRTERGDSAVYLCASSLDRSSEQYFGPGTRLTVT.